Below, one T cell receptor (beta chain) is given with its context. Source study methods: Counts of nucleated cells, estimated from reference gene primer amplification, were obtained. Assay used: immunoSEQ multiplex PCR; TCRdb lists only in-frame clones, some missing. The V and J calls and the clone size are those of that table, but D and trimming were determined from the DNA. The sample records about 150,000 clones, 84% being singletons. The data were taken from a study of blood T cell repertoires in COVID-19. Study details: Samples representing acute and convalescent COVID-19 were sourced from the United States, Italy and Spain. The cDNA or gDNA used as material had been derived from T cells, B-cell-depleted T cells, or PBMCs.

Germline V gene lookup returns CDR1 MGHRA and CDR2 YSYEKL. Trimming stripped 3 bases from V and 5 bases from J, with 16 bases between. The CDR3 sequence is 15 residues long. The sample taken for sequencing was peripheral blood. V and J are TRBV4-1 and TRBJ1-2; possible D gene TRBD1, 5 bases. This sequence was found in a human donor in a cohort sampled during active COVID-19. The DNA for the CDR3 is TGCGCCAGCAGCCACGAGGCCGTGGGGGGGTATGGCTACACCTTC. It codes for CASSHEAVGGYGYTF.